Below, 23 T cell receptor beta chains from the same sample are listed, as sequenced in a study of cytomegalovirus exposure and HLA in healthy donors. Assay: immunoSEQ multiplex PCR; the TCRdb copy retains only in-frame clones and omits some. This sample carries 70,000 or so clones, 94% of them seen once, and the ten largest clones take 1.5% to 2%. The sequenced sample consisted of PBMCs. The source is a woman aged 18-29 years in good health and CMV-seropositive.

The chain recombines TRBV9 with TRBJ2-3, with a tentative D call TRBD2 (7 bases). The CDR3 runs 15 residues. Trimming removed 7 bases from V and 3 bases from J, with 18 bases in between. CDR1 SGDLS and CDR2 YYNGEE come from the germline V gene. The DNA for the CDR3 is TGTGCCAGCTCGTTTGGGGGGGCCGGAACAGATACGCAGTATTTT. Its protein is CASSFGGAGTDTQYF.

This clone was observed a handful of times. The chain recombines TRBV7-7 with TRBJ2-3; 8 bases map to TRBD1. J gave up 4 bases and V 5 bases, and 8 bases lay outside the gene matches. CDR3 size: 15 residues. Germline V gene lookup returns CDR1 SSHAT and CDR2 FNYEAQ (reference sequence). The CDR3 sequence: CASSPSAGGPDTQYF. The DNA for the CDR3 is TGTGCCAGCAGCCCCTCGGCAGGGGGCCCAGATACGCAGTATTTT.

The J gene is TRBJ1-1, the V gene TRBV7-8, with TRBD1 matching over 8 bases. The CDR3 loop spans 14 amino acids. Per the germline V gene, CDR1 is SGHVS and CDR2 is FQNEAQ. V gave up 1 base and J gave up 5 bases; unmatched junction bases: 3. In nucleotides, the CDR3 is TGTGCCAGCAGCTTAGGACAGGGGCCGACTGAAGCTTTCTTT. Translated: CASSLGQGPTEAFF.

In regard to this clone: At one end the junction does not follow the germline gene, possibly because of a read error. The chain links TRBV5-8 to TRBJ1-1; D might be TRBD1 (5 bases). CDR1 and CDR2 from the germline V gene are SGHTS and YDEGEE. The CDR3 length is 14 residues. In nucleotides, the CDR3 is TGTGCCAGCAGCTTGGGGGGCTATAGTGGCAGCGACCTTTTT. Protein: CASSLGGYSGSDLF.

The chain has TRBV2 and TRBJ1-2; maybe TRBD1 (6 bases). The V gene lost 3 bases and the J gene lost 8 bases, with 16 bases spanning the gap. The CDR3 is made up of 14 amino acids. From germline, CDR1 is SNHLY and CDR2 FYNNEI. Here the CDR3 reads CASSDVRGVAGYTF. CDR3 nucleotide sequence: TGTGCCAGCAGTGACGTCAGGGGAGTCGCGGGCTACACCTTC.

The rearrangement links TRBV18 to TRBJ2-3; 12 bases agree with TRBD2. The germline V gene has CDR1 KGHSH and CDR2 LQKENI. Trimming cost V 6 bases and J 1 base; bases outside gene matches: 5. The CDR3 runs 16 residues. DNA of the CDR3: TGTGCCAGCTCGGCAAGACTAGCGGGGGGCACAGATACGCAGTATTTT. It codes for CASSARLAGGTDTQYF.

The V gene is TRBV28, the J gene TRBJ2-7; tentative D call: TRBD2 (7 bases). The germline V and J ends were trimmed by 3 bases and 3 bases, with 12 bases remaining between them. Germline V gene data show CDR1 as MDHEN and CDR2 as SYDVKM. The CDR3 is 14 amino acids. CDR3 nucleotides: TGTGCCAGCAGTTTGGGGGGGCGTATCTACGAGCAGTACTTC. It specifies CASSLGGRIYEQYF.

The rearrangement links TRBV7-9 to TRBJ2-7, with D perhaps TRBD2 (6 bases). V shed 3 bases and J shed 2 bases, with 11 bases lying between them. The V gene's germline CDR1 is SEHNR and CDR2 FQNEAQ (reference sequence). The CDR3 is made up of 14 amino acids. The CDR3 nucleotides read TGTGCCAGCAGCTTGTCTAGCGAAACCTACGAGCAGTACTTC. It translates to CASSLSSETYEQYF.

V gene TRBV7-2 combines with J gene TRBJ1-4; D is uncertain. The CDR3 is 16 amino acids. Germline CDR1 SGHTA, CDR2 FQGNSA. V shed 5 bases and J shed 7 bases, with 20 bases lying between them. CDR3 nucleotide sequence: TGTGCCAGCAGCCCGCAACCTTTGGAAAGAGGTGAAAAACTGTTTTTT. It specifies CASSPQPLERGEKLFF.

V gene TRBV18 combines with J gene TRBJ1-3, with TRBD1 identical over 8 bases. The CDR3 extends over 16 amino acids. Germline values: CDR1 KGHSH, CDR2 LQKENI. Trimming took 2 bases from V and 2 from J; bases not matched to a gene: 5. The CDR3 DNA reads as TGTGCCAGCTCACCAGGGGACAGGAAGACTGGAAACACCATATATTTT. It is translated as CASSPGDRKTGNTIYF.

The rearrangement uses TRBV11-2 and TRBJ2-3; a possible D gene is TRBD1 (6 bases). This CDR3 is built from 16 residues. The germline CDR1 and CDR2 sequences are SGHAT and FQNNGV. V lost 5 bases to trimming and J lost 1 base, with 16 bases between them. In nucleotides, the CDR3 is TGTGCCAGCAGCCTAAGGTGGGCAGGGGGCACAGATACGCAGTATTTT. It is translated as CASSLRWAGGTDTQYF.

V usage is TRBV4-1 and J usage is TRBJ2-2, with 8 bases identical to TRBD2. The V gene's germline CDR1 is MGHRA and CDR2 YSYEKL. With V trimmed by 1 base and J by 0 bases, 4 bases remained unmatched. CDR3 size: 17 residues. The DNA for the CDR3 is TGCGCCAGCAGCCAAGGGGTAGCGGGGCCGAACACCGGGGAGCTGTTTTTT. This codes for CASSQGVAGPNTGELFF.

This rearrangement joins TRBV30 to TRBJ1-1; TRBD1 aligns across 8 bases. Trimming took 2 bases from V and 7 from J; bases not matched to a gene: 6. Germline V CDR1 and CDR2: GTSNPN, SVGIG (reference sequence). This CDR3 region has 13 residues. CDR3 nucleotide sequence: TGTGCCTGGAGTTCAGGGACAGGTTATGAAGCTTTCTTT. It translates to CAWSSGTGYEAFF.

V and J are TRBV30 and TRBJ2-7, with D unresolved. There are 11 residues in the CDR3. CDR1 GTSNPN and CDR2 SVGIG come from the germline V gene (reference sequence). Trimming removed 0 bases from V and 7 bases from J, with 7 bases in between. The CDR3 DNA is TGTGCCTGGAGTGTAAACCGGGAGCAGTACTTC. Amino acid sequence: CAWSVNREQYF.

V is TRBV7-8 and J is TRBJ2-5, with 8 nucleotides matching TRBD1. CDR1 is SGHVS, CDR2 FQNEAQ, per germline. This CDR3 has 14 amino acids. After removal of 8 bases from V and 3 bases from J, the junction contained 8 bases not matched to a gene. In DNA, the CDR3 is TGTGCCAGCCTTCCAAGGACAGGGAAAGAGACCCAGTACTTC. It encodes CASLPRTGKETQYF.

The CDR3 nucleotides are TGCAGCGTTGTTGAATCCGGTGATAACTATGGCTACACCTTC. This encodes CSVVESGDNYGYTF. The gene calls are TRBV29-1 and TRBJ1-2; no reliable D call. The CDR3 is made up of 14 amino acids. The germline V gene encodes CDR1 SQVTM and CDR2 ANQGSEA. V was trimmed by 4 bases and J by 1 base, leaving 13 bases between them.

This chain connects TRBV13 to TRBJ2-5; 7 positions match TRBD1. The germline V gene has CDR1 PRHDT and CDR2 FYEKMQ (reference sequence). The CDR3 loop spans 13 amino acids. Trimming removed 5 bases from V and 2 bases from J; junction bases left unmatched: 2. The CDR3 protein is CASSRDRQETQYF. The CDR3 bases are TGTGCCAGCAGCCGGGACAGACAAGAGACCCAGTACTTC. The whole variable domain, filled in from reference TRBV13 and TRBJ2-5, reads AAGVIQSPRHLIKEKRETATLKCYPIPRHDTVYWYQQGPGQDPQFLISFYEKMQSDKGSIPDRFSAQQFSDYHSELNMSSLELGDSALYFCASSRDRQETQYFGPGTRLLVL.

The J gene is TRBJ2-1, the V gene TRBV7-2, with D unclear. With 5 bases removed from V and 9 bases from J, the gap between germline ends came to 14 bases. This CDR3 spans 13 amino acids. Germline lookup yields CDR1 SGHTA and CDR2 FQGNSA. The CDR3 protein is CASSQNSPPEQFF. DNA for the CDR3: TGTGCCAGCAGCCAAAATAGCCCGCCTGAGCAGTTCTTC. Supplemented by reference TRBV7-2 and TRBJ2-1, the full variable domain reads GAGVSQSPSNKVTEKGKDVELRCDPISGHTALYWYRQSLGQGLEFLIYFQGNSAPDKSGLPSDRFSAERTGGSVSTLTIQRTQQEDSAVYLCASSQNSPPEQFFGPGTRLTVL.

CDR3 DNA sequence: TGTGCCAGCAGCTTAGATGGTCCCAGGGGGCGGGGGTACAATGAGCAGTTCTTC. Translation gives CASSLDGPRGRGYNEQFF. The rearrangement joins TRBV11-2 to TRBJ2-1, with a weak D call TRBD1 (8 bases). Germline V CDR1 and CDR2: SGHAT, FQNNGV. The CDR3 loop spans 18 amino acids. Trimming pared 0 bases from V and 4 bases from J, leaving 19 bases between.

The V call is TRBV4-1, the J call TRBJ1-5; TRBD1 agrees at 8 bases. The J segment lost 6 bases and the V segment lost 4 bases, leaving 14 bases of the junction unmatched. This CDR3 contains 17 residues. Germline loops: CDR1 MGHRA, CDR2 YSYEKL. DNA of the CDR3: TGCGCCAGCAGCCGCTTGGTGACAGGGGAATTGGTTCAGCCCCAGCATTTT. Protein sequence: CASSRLVTGELVQPQHF.

The genes are TRBV6-5 and TRBJ1-2, with TRBD1 matching over 9 bases. The V gene's germline CDR1 is MNHEY and CDR2 SVGAGI. CDR3 size: 12 residues. V lost 6 bases and J lost 4; bases outside the gene matches: 0. CDR3 loop: CASRTGGYGYTF. The CDR3 DNA reads as TGTGCCAGCAGGACAGGGGGCTATGGCTACACCTTC.

CDR3 nucleotides: TGTGCCAGCAGCTTTCGTAGCGGGGGGGGGAATGAGCAGTTCTTC. Translating it yields CASSFRSGGGNEQFF. This chain uses TRBV5-4 with TRBJ2-1; 11 bases agree with TRBD2. The CDR3 loop spans 15 amino acids. The germline V gene encodes CDR1 SGHNT and CDR2 YYREEE (reference sequence). V dropped 2 bases and J dropped 7; count of bases not matched to a gene: 5.

J is TRBJ1-1 and V is TRBV19, with TRBD1 matching 10 bases. The CDR3 consists of 13 residues. CDR1 and CDR2 (germline): LNHDA, SQIVND (reference sequence). The trim removed 8 bases at V and 4 bases at J, leaving 4 bases unmatched. Here the CDR3 DNA reads TGTGCCAGTCGACAGGGGGCGAGCACTGAAGCTTTCTTT. It is translated as CASRQGASTEAFF. Together with reference TRBV19 and TRBJ1-1, the CDR3 gives the full variable domain: DGGITQSPKYLFRKEGQNVTLSCEQNLNHDAMYWYRQDPGQGLRLIYYSQIVNDFQKGDIAEGYSVSREKKESFPLTVTSAQKNPTAFYLCASRQGASTEAFFGQGTRLTVV.